The clone carrying this TCR beta chain was found a few times. Its antigen is as yet unknown. The sample originates from a study of response to subunit inactivated influenza vaccine. Regarding the study as a whole: The authors suggested that every seasonal influenza vaccination recruits few new T cells.

V lost 7 bases and J lost 4; bases outside the gene matches: 8. The CDR3 is 14 residues long. TCRdb used MiXCR to reprocess the RT-PCR reads, holding one entry per CDR3 protein. The sample holds around 790,000 distinct CDR3 sequences; 21% are singletons and the top ten take about a tenth. The origin of this receptor is a man aged 50 or older who received an inactivated influenza vaccine. Sequencing used PBMCs from blood, obtained around 5 days after vaccination. The chain joins TRBV12-3 or TRBV12-4 to TRBJ1-2; 8 bases align to TRBD1. In DNA form, the CDR3 reads TGTGCCAGCACTCTGACAGGGGTGGTCTATGGCTACACCTTC. Translated: CASTLTGVVYGYTF.